A selection of T cell receptor beta chains follows, all from one sample in a study of cytomegalovirus exposure and HLA in healthy donors. Assay used: immunoSEQ multiplex PCR; TCRdb lists only in-frame clones, some missing. Of 130,000 to 150,000 clones listed, approximately 79% were seen once; the top ten hold less than 2%. Sequencing was done on a sample of PBMCs. These receptors were obtained from a woman aged 25 to 39 in good health and CMV-seronegative. Both conserved end residues are part of each CDR3. The D gene is left open where the match is weak. Size is stated for part of the rows, as once, few or many counts, or as a class when the clone is expanded.

>TRBV27|-|TRBJ2-2|-
CASRTRVTGELFF
TGTGCCAGCAGGACGAGGGTTACCGGGGAGCTGTTTTTT
>TRBV2|-|TRBJ1-4|-
CASRLSNEKLFF
TGTGCCAGCAGACTGAGTAATGAAAAACTGTTTTTT
>TRBV7-2|-|TRBJ2-1|-
CASSPRQTYNEQFF
TGTGCCAGCAGCCCAAGACAGACCTACAATGAGCAGTTCTTC
>TRBV5-1|TRBD1|TRBJ1-6|few
CASSFGTGDSPLHF
TGCGCCAGCAGCTTCGGGACAGGGGATTCACCCCTCCACTTT
>TRBV2|-|TRBJ2-3|few
CASTPRVSTDTQYF
TGTGCCAGCACCCCGCGGGTTAGCACAGATACGCAGTATTTT
>TRBV7-9|-|TRBJ2-1|few
CASSSFDEQFF
TGTGCCAGCAGCTCTTTCGATGAGCAGTTCTTC
>TRBV9|TRBD2|TRBJ2-1|-
CASSPEGRGGNEQFF
TGTGCCAGCAGCCCCGAGGGGCGGGGGGGTAATGAGCAGTTCTTC
>TRBV6-1|TRBD1|TRBJ1-5|-
CASKQQGGGNQPQHF
TGTGCCAGCAAGCAACAGGGGGGGGGAAATCAGCCCCAGCATTTT
>TRBV18|TRBD1|TRBJ1-2|-
CASSPTGGDYGYTF
TGTGCCAGCTCCCCCACAGGGGGCGACTATGGCTACACCTTC
>TRBV6-1|-|TRBJ2-1|-
CASTERASYNEQFF
TGTGCCAGCACTGAGCGGGCCTCCTACAATGAGCAGTTCTTC
>TRBV5-4|-|TRBJ2-5|-
CASSFGTRETQYF
TGTGCCAGCAGCTTTGGGACTCGAGAGACCCAGTACTTC
>TRBV11-3|-|TRBJ2-2|-
CASSLVSVGELFF
TGTGCCAGCAGCTTAGTCTCCGTCGGGGAGCTGTTTTTT
>TRBV6-1|-|TRBJ2-7|-
CASSALILYEQYF
TGTGCCAGCAGCGCCCTAATACTCTACGAGCAGTACTTC
>TRBV5-1|-|TRBJ2-3|-
CASRMGASTGFTDTQYF
TGCGCCAGCAGGATGGGAGCTTCGACCGGTTTCACAGATACGCAGTATTTT
>TRBV30|-|TRBJ1-1|-
CAWRTTANTEAFF
TGTGCCTGGAGAACCACAGCGAACACTGAAGCTTTCTTT
>TRBV29-1|-|TRBJ1-1|-
CSVVVRVVTEAFF
TGCAGCGTTGTGGTCAGGGTAGTCACTGAAGCTTTCTTT
>TRBV7-6|TRBD1|TRBJ1-6|-
CASSDRDRHNSPLHF
TGTGCCAGCAGCGACCGGGACAGACATAATTCACCCCTCCACTTT
>TRBV27|TRBD1|TRBJ2-1|-
CASSLSWGQEQFF
TGTGCCAGCAGTTTGTCCTGGGGACAGGAGCAGTTCTTC
>TRBV9|-|TRBJ1-4|few
CASSAEGQWEKLFF
TGTGCCAGCAGCGCCGAAGGACAGTGGGAAAAACTGTTTTTT
>TRBV18|-|TRBJ1-5|-
CASSQLEGEGQPQHF
TGTGCCAGCTCACAGTTAGAGGGAGAGGGACAGCCCCAGCATTTT
>TRBV6-5|-|TRBJ2-5|-
CASSYTGGETQYF
TGTGCCAGCAGTTACACCGGCGGGGAGACCCAGTACTTC
>TRBV7-2|TRBD1|TRBJ2-1|-
CASTRDSYNEQFF
TGTGCCAGCACCCGGGACAGCTACAATGAGCAGTTCTTC
>TRBV4-3|-|TRBJ2-7|-
CASSQDLAYEQYF
TGCGCCAGCAGCCAAGATTTAGCCTACGAGCAGTACTTC
>TRBV2|-|TRBJ1-5|once
CASKAGVQPQHF
TGTGCCAGCAAAGCAGGGGTTCAGCCCCAGCATTTT
>TRBV5-1|TRBD1|TRBJ1-2|-
CASSRSRTGVDGYTF
TGCGCCAGCAGCCGGAGCCGGACAGGGGTCGATGGCTACACCTTC
>TRBV6-1|-|TRBJ1-2|-
CASSRTANYGYTF
TGTGCCAGCAGTAGGACAGCTAACTATGGCTACACCTTC
>TRBV7-2|-|TRBJ1-1|-
CASSSKAGRMNTEAFF
TGTGCCAGCAGCTCAAAAGCCGGGAGAATGAACACTGAAGCTTTCTTT
>TRBV6-1|TRBD1|TRBJ1-5|-
CASKGVDRSGPQHF
TGTGCCAGCAAGGGAGTGGACAGGTCGGGGCCCCAGCATTTT
>TRBV7-2|TRBD2|TRBJ2-1|-
CASSLWTSGGTMGEQFF
TGTGCCAGCAGCTTATGGACTAGCGGGGGGACAATGGGTGAGCAGTTCTTC
>TRBV5-1|-|TRBJ1-5|-
CASSLEVEGHFSNQPQHF
TGCGCCAGCAGCTTGGAGGTCGAGGGACACTTTAGCAATCAGCCCCAGCATTTT
>TRBV30|-|TRBJ1-2|-
CAWSVSGGQTGYTF
TGTGCCTGGAGTGTTAGTGGTGGACAGACTGGCTACACCTTC
>TRBV2|-|TRBJ1-5|-
CASRLESNQPQHF
TGTGCCAGCAGGTTAGAATCTAATCAGCCCCAGCATTTT
>TRBV9|-|TRBJ1-1|few
CASSVGGDTEAFF
TGTGCCAGCAGCGTAGGCGGGGACACTGAAGCTTTCTTT
>TRBV4-2|-|TRBJ1-2|-
CASSPTGYGYTF
TGTGCCAGCAGTCCTACAGGGTATGGCTACACCTTC
>TRBV5-4|-|TRBJ2-3|-
CASSLLGVSDTQYF
TGTGCCAGCAGCCTCCTGGGCGTCTCAGATACGCAGTATTTT
>TRBV2|TRBD1|TRBJ2-2|-
CASIRQGTTGELFF
TGTGCCAGCATTAGACAGGGGACCACCGGGGAGCTGTTTTTT
>TRBV11-1|TRBD2|TRBJ2-1|-
CASSQQRGTGGTNEQFF
TGTGCCAGCAGCCAGCAGCGGGGGACGGGGGGGACCAATGAGCAGTTCTTC
>TRBV13|TRBD1|TRBJ2-7|-
CASSFPGQGYEQYF
TGTGCCAGCAGCTTCCCGGGACAGGGCTACGAGCAGTACTTC
>TRBV6-5|-|TRBJ2-7|once
CASSYGQGYYEQYF
TGTGCCAGCAGTTACGGGCAGGGGTACTACGAGCAGTACTTC
>TRBV28|TRBD1|TRBJ1-2|-
CASETGGVYGYTF
TGTGCCAGCGAGACAGGGGGCGTCTATGGCTACACCTTC
>TRBV4-1|TRBD1|TRBJ1-3|-
CASRVAGTDSGNTIYF
TGCGCCAGCAGGGTCGCCGGGACAGACTCTGGAAACACCATATATTTT
>TRBV7-9|-|TRBJ1-5|once
CASSLIANNQPQHF
TGTGCCAGCAGCCTAATAGCGAACAATCAGCCCCAGCATTTT
>TRBV11-3|-|TRBJ1-3|-
CASSPSAVPGNTIYF
TGTGCCAGCAGCCCCTCAGCGGTTCCTGGAAACACCATATATTTT
>TRBV11-2|TRBD1|TRBJ1-2|-
CASSYGQGSLYGYTF
TGTGCCAGCAGCTACGGACAGGGTAGTCTCTATGGCTACACCTTC
>TRBV4-3|-|TRBJ2-2|-
CASSQDRGGTGELFF
TGCGCCAGCAGCCAAGACAGGGGCGGCACCGGGGAGCTGTTTTTT
>TRBV7-8|-|TRBJ1-2|-
CASSRMGRKTNYGYTF
TGTGCCAGCAGCCGGATGGGCAGGAAAACTAACTATGGCTACACCTTC
>TRBV9|TRBD2|TRBJ2-3|-
CASSVEAGADTQYF
TGTGCCAGCAGCGTAGAGGCGGGGGCAGATACGCAGTATTTT
>TRBV27|-|TRBJ1-2|-
CASSRQSNYGYTF
TGTGCCAGCAGTAGACAGAGTAACTATGGCTACACCTTC
>TRBV7-9|-|TRBJ1-2|-
CASSLASRRTRWHGYTF
TGTGCCAGCAGCTTAGCCTCCCGTCGGACTCGTTGGCATGGCTACACCTTT
>TRBV14|-|TRBJ1-2|-
CASSLSPISGYTF
TGTGCCAGCAGCTTGAGTCCCATTAGTGGCTACACCTTC
>TRBV7-8|-|TRBJ1-1|-
CASAFGNTEAFF
TGTGCCAGCGCGTTCGGGAACACTGAAGCTTTCTTT
>TRBV5-6|-|TRBJ1-4|-
CASSEQPRLNEKLFF
TGTGCCAGCAGCGAACAGCCCCGGCTTAATGAAAAACTGTTTTTT
>TRBV7-2|TRBD1|TRBJ2-1|-
CASKGGTGPSGEQFF
TGTGCCAGCAAGGGAGGGACAGGGCCATCAGGTGAGCAGTTCTTC